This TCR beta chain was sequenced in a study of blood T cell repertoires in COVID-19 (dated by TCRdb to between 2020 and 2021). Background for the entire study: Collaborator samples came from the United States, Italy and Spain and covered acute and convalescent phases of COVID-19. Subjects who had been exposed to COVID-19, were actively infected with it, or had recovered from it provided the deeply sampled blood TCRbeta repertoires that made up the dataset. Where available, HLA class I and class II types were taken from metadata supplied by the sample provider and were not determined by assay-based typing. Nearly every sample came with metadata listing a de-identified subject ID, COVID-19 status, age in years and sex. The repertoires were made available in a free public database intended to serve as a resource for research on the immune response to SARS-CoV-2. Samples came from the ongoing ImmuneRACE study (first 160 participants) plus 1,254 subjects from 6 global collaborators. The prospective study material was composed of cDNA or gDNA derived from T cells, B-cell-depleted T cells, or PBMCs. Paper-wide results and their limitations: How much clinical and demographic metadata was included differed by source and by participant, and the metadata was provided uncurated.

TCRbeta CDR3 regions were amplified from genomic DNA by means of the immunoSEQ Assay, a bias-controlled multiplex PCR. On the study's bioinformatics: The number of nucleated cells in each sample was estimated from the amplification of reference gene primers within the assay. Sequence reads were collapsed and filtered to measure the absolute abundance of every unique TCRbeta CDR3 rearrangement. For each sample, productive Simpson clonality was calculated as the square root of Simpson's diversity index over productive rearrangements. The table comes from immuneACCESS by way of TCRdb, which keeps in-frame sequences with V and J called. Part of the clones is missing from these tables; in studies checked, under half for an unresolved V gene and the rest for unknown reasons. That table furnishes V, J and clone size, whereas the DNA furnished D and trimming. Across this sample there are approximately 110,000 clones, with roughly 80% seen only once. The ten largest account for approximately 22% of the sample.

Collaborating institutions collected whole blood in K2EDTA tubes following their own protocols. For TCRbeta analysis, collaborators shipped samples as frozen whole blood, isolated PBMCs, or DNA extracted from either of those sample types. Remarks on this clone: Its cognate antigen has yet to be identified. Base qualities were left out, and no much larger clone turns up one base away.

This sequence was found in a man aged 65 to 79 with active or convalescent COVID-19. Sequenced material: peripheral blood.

The CDR3 protein sequence reads: CASKPTGTGGTEAFF. Here is the DNA: TGTGCCAGCAAGCCCACCGGGACAGGAGGCACTGAAGCTTTCTTT. The chain employs TRBV6-5 and TRBJ1-1; 8 junctional bases match TRBD1. V ends up 7 bases short and J 4 bases short, with an unmatched junction base count of 11. The CDR3 holds 15 amino acids from the cysteine to the phenylalanine. Only the CDR3 DNA stays, 45 bases, in frame from base 1. For CDR1 and CDR2, the germline V gene lists MNHEY and SVGAGI.